Each of the 6 T cell receptor beta chains below was sequenced from the same sample in a study of tumor and adjacent non-tumor tissue in lung cancer. RNA was extracted from bulk tissue without any cell sorting. A modified ARM-PCR protocol with three rounds of nested PCR amplified TCRbeta. MiXCR, run by TCRdb on the multiplex PCR reads, gives a single entry per CDR3 protein. Of over 110,000 distinct CDR3 sequences detected, around two thirds appear once; the ten largest clones hold 15% to 20%. Sequences were obtained from lung tumor tissue. Receptors were obtained from a man aged 60 to 69 with small cell lung cancer.

This clonotype was counted at least ten times. The V and J genes are TRBV11-3 and TRBJ2-2, with D tentatively TRBD1 (6 bases). Germline CDR1 is SGHNT and CDR2 is YENEEA. The germline V and J ends were trimmed by 3 bases and 6 bases, with 8 bases remaining between them. The CDR3 is 13 residues long. DNA of the CDR3: TGTGCCAGCAGCTTGGCAGGGGCCGGGGAGCTGTTTTTT. Its translation is CASSLAGAGELFF.

As for this clonotype: The junction departs from the called germline gene at one end, perhaps through a read error. The chain combines TRBV6-1 with TRBJ1-6; no clear D. This CDR3 region has 14 residues. Germline-derived CDR1 and CDR2 are MNHNS and SASEGT. CDR3 protein: CASSEVGFVSSLHF. CDR3 nucleotide sequence: TGTGCCAGCAGCGAAGTGGGGTTCGTGTCATCCCTCCACTTT.

Concerning this clonotype: A much more abundant neighbour one base away suggests this may be a read error. It is likely a read error, because the conserved phenylalanine at the end of the CDR3 is missing. The chain recombines TRBV20-1 with TRBJ2-3; 10 bases are shared with TRBD2. V lost 5 bases to trimming and J lost 2 bases; unmatched junction nucleotides: 7. Germline CDR1 DFQATT, CDR2 SNEGSKA (reference sequence). CDR3 length equals 15 residues. The CDR3, as DNA: TGCAGTGCTCCTACCCTAGCGGGAGTCACAGATACGCAGTATTCT. Protein: CSAPTLAGVTDTQYS.

With regard to this clonotype: Relative to the germline gene, one junction end is altered; a read error may explain this. The chain recombines TRBV28 with TRBJ1-6; a weak D match, TRBD1 (6 bases). Germline CDR1 MDHEN, CDR2 SYDVKM. The CDR3 sequence is 14 residues long. This chain's CDR3 is CDSKTGGTDSPLHF. The CDR3 bases are TGTGACAGCAAGACAGGAGGGACCGATTCACCCCTCCACTTT.

The CDR3 reads CASSLDYRGETEAFF. CDR3 sequence (DNA): TGTGCCAGCAGCTTGGACTACAGGGGAGAAACTGAAGCTTTCTTT. The chain is built from TRBV5-5 and TRBJ1-1; TRBD1 matches at 7 bases. Germline V gene data show CDR1 as SGHKS and CDR2 as YYEKEE (reference sequence). V shed 0 bases, J shed 5 bases, and the junction held 7 bases outside the gene matches. CDR3 length equals 15 residues.

Of note for this clonotype: Since the CDR3 does not end with the conserved phenylalanine or tryptophan, this likely comes from a read error. The chain's CDR3 is CDSSSTLGSGGETGYTDTQYL. CDR3 nucleotide sequence: TGTGACAGCAGCTCTACCCTCGGTAGCGGGGGGGAAACCGGCTACACAGATACGCAGTATCTT. This chain uses TRBV11-2 with TRBJ2-3; 11 nucleotides agree with TRBD2. This CDR3 contains 21 residues. CDR1 and CDR2 from the germline V gene are SGHAT and FQNNGV.